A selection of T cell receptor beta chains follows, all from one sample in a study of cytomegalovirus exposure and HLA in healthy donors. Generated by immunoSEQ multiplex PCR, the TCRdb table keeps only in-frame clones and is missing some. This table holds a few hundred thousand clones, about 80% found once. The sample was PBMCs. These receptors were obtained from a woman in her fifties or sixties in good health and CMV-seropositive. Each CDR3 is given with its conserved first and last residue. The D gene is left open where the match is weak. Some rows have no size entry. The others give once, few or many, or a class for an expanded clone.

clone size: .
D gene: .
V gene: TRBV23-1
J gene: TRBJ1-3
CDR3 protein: CASTPPGQGKGKGGNTIYF
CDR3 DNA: TGCGCCAGCACCCCCCCGGGCCAGGGGAAGGGGAAAGGTGGAAACACCATATATTTT

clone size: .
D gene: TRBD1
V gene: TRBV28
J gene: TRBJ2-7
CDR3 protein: CASSFLRGQGPYEQYF
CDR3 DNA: TGTGCCAGCAGTTTCCTTCGGGGACAGGGGCCCTACGAGCAGTACTTC

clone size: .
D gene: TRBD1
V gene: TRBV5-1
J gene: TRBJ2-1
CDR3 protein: CASRQGSITYNEQFF
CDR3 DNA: TGCGCCAGCAGACAGGGGAGTATCACCTACAATGAGCAGTTCTTC

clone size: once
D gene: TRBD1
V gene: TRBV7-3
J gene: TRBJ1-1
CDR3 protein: CASSWTGKNTEAFF
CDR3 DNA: TGTGCCAGCAGCTGGACAGGGAAGAACACTGAAGCTTTCTTT

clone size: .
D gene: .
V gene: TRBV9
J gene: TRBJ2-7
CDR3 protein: CASSPGGDLVYEQYF
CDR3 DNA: TGTGCCAGCAGCCCCGGAGGGGACTTGGTCTACGAGCAGTACTTC

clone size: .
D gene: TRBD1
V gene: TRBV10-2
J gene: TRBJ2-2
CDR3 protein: CASSVQGANTGELFF
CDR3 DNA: TGCGCCAGCAGTGTACAGGGGGCGAACACCGGGGAGCTGTTTTTT

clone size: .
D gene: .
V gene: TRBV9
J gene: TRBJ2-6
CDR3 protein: CASSVEGVGANVLTF
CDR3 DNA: TGTGCCAGCAGCGTAGAAGGGGTTGGGGCCAACGTCCTGACTTTC

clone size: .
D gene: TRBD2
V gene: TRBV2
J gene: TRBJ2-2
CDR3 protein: CASMRGRGLAGGTRATGELFF
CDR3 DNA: TGTGCCAGCATGAGGGGTAGGGGACTAGCGGGCGGGACCCGAGCCACCGGGGAGCTGTTTTTT

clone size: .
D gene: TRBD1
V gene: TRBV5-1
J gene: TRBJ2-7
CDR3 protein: CASSNVRGRDEQYF
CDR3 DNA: TGCGCCAGCAGTAATGTGAGGGGGCGAGACGAGCAGTACTTC

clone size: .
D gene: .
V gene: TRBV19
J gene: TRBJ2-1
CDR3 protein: CASSRGFSYNEQFF
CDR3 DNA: TGTGCCAGTAGTCGAGGGTTCTCCTACAATGAGCAGTTCTTC

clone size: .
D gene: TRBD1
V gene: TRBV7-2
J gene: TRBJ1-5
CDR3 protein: CASSRRDRVNQPQHF
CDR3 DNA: TGTGCCAGCAGCCGCCGGGACAGGGTCAATCAGCCCCAGCATTTT

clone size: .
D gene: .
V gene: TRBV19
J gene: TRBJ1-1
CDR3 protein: CASSIHLGVNTEAFF
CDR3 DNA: TGTGCCAGTAGTATTCACTTAGGGGTGAACACTGAAGCTTTCTTT

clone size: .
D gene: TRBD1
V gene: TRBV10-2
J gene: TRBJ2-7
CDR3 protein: CASSEETGGLYEQYF
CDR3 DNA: TGCGCCAGCAGTGAGGAGACAGGGGGCCTTTACGAGCAGTACTTC

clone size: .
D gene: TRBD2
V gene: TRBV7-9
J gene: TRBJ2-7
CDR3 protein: CASSLYGTSGIHEQYF
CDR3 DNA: TGTGCCAGCAGCTTATATGGGACTAGCGGGATCCACGAGCAGTACTTC

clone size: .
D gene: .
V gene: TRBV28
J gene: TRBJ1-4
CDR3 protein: CASSLFGNREREKLFF
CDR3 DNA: TGTGCCAGCAGTTTATTCGGTAACAGGGAGAGAGAAAAACTGTTTTTT

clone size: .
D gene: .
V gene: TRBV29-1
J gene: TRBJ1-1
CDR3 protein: CSVDEIKMRSFF
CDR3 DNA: TGCAGCGTTGATGAAATAAAGATGAGGTCTTTCTTT

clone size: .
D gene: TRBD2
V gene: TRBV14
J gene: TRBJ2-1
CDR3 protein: CASSQDRLAGLNEQFF
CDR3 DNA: TGTGCCAGCAGCCAAGATAGACTAGCGGGTCTCAATGAGCAGTTCTTC

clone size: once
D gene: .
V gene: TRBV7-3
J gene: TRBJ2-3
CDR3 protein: CASSRLSGRTDTQYF
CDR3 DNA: TGTGCCAGCAGCAGGCTTTCAGGGCGGACAGATACGCAGTATTTT

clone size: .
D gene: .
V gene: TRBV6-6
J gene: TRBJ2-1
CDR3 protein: CASRFQDTSYNEQFF
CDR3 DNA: TGTGCCAGCAGATTTCAGGATACCTCCTACAATGAGCAGTTCTTC

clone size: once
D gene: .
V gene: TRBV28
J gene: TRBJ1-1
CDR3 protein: CASSLPPIEAFF
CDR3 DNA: TGTGCCAGCAGTTTACCTCCGATAGAGGCTTTCTTT

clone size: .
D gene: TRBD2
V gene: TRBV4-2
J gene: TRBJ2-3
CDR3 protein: CASSQEPGAGARGDTQYF
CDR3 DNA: TGTGCCAGCAGCCAAGAACCAGGAGCGGGGGCCCGTGGGGATACGCAGTATTTT

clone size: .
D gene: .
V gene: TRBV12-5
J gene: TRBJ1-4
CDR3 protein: CASGLTGEKLFF
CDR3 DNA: TGTGCTAGTGGTTTGACAGGGGAAAAACTGTTTTTT

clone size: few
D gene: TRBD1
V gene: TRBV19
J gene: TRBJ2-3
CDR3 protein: CASSMPRDSGNTQYF
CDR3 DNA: TGTGCCAGTAGTATGCCCCGGGACAGCGGAAATACGCAGTATTTT

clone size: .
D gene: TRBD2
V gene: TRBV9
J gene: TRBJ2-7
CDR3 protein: CASGVDPAGAYEQYF
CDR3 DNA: TGTGCCAGCGGCGTAGATCCAGCGGGAGCATACGAGCAGTACTTC

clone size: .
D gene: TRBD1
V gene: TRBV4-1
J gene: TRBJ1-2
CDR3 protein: CASSENNDRDYGYTF
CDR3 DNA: TGCGCCAGCAGCGAAAACAATGACAGGGACTATGGCTACACCTTC

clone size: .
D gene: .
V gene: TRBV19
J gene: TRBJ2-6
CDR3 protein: CASSMQGSGANVLTF
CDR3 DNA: TGTGCCAGTAGTATGCAGGGGAGTGGGGCCAACGTCCTGACTTTC

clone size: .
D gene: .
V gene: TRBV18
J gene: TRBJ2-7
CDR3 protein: CASSPVRDYEQYF
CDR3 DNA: TGTGCCAGCTCACCAGTGAGGGACTACGAGCAGTACTTC

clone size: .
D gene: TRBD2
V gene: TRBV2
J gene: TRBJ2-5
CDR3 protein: CASREREPYQETQYF
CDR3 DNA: TGTGCCAGCCGAGAGCGGGAGCCGTACCAAGAGACCCAGTACTTC

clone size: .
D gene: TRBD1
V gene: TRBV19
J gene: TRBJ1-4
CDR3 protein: CASSSNRDRGEKLFF
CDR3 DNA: TGTGCCAGTAGCTCGAACCGGGACAGAGGCGAAAAACTGTTTTTT

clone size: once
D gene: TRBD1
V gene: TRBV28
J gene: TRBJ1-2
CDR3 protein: CASSSPGQLNYGYTF
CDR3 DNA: TGTGCCAGCAGCTCTCCGGGACAGCTCAACTATGGCTACACCTTC

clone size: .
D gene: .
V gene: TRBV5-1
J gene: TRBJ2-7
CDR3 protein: CASSPRGYEQYF
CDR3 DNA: TGCGCCAGCAGCCCCCGGGGCTACGAGCAGTACTTC

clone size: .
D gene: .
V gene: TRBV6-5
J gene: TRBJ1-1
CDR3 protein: CASSTPGGQNTEAFF
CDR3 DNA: TGTGCCAGCAGTACTCCGGGGGGCCAGAACACTGAAGCTTTCTTT

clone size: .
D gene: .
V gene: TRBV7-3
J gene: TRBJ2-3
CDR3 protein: CASSPSSTDTQYF
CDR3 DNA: TGTGCCAGCAGCCCGTCTAGCACAGATACGCAGTATTTT

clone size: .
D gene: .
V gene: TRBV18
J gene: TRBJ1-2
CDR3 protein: CASSPPRHRGYTF
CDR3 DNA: TGTGCCAGCTCACCACCGCGACACCGTGGCTACACCTTC

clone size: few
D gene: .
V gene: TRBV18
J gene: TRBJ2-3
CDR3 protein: CASSPGSTDTQYF
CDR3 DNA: TGTGCCAGCTCACCGGGCAGCACAGATACGCAGTATTTT

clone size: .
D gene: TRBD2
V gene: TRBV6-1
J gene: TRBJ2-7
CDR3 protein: CASRAGLVNYEQYF
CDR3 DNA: TGTGCCAGCAGGGCAGGACTAGTAAACTACGAGCAGTACTTC

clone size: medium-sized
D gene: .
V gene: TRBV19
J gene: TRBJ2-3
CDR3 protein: CASSSGWGTDTQYF
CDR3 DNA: TGTGCCAGTAGTAGCGGGTGGGGCACAGATACGCAGTATTTT